A single sample gave rise to the 12 T cell receptor beta chains below, sequenced in a study of cytomegalovirus exposure and HLA in healthy donors. Vbeta (60) and Jbeta (13) primers were used in the PCR. The repertoire was sequenced with immunoSEQ multiplex PCR; TCRdb's copy has only in-frame clones and lacks some. The table shows 150,000 to 200,000 clones, with approximately 80% occurring only once. Sequences were obtained from PBMCs. These TCRs come from a woman aged 30 to 39 in good health and CMV-seropositive.

This chain connects TRBV6-5 to TRBJ2-7, with D possibly being TRBD2 (5 bases). Per the germline V gene, CDR1 is MNHEY and CDR2 is SVGAGI. V lost 5 bases to trimming and J lost 8 bases, with 13 bases between them. The CDR3 covers 12 residues. For the CDR3, the DNA is TGTGCCAGCAGTCAGGACTTAGGCAAGCAGTACTTC. It codes for CASSQDLGKQYF.

The rearrangement uses TRBV11-2 and TRBJ1-6; 8 bases align to TRBD1. The CDR3 covers 15 residues. The junction had 2 bases not matched to a gene; V was cut back by 0 bases and J by 7 bases. Germline V gene lookup returns CDR1 SGHAT and CDR2 FQNNGV. The DNA of the CDR3 is TGTGCCAGCAGCTTAGAAGGGACAGGAAATTCACCCCTCCACTTT. It yields the protein CASSLEGTGNSPLHF. Drawing the rest from reference TRBV11-2 and TRBJ1-6, the complete variable domain is EAGVAQSPRYKIIEKRQSVAFWCNPISGHATLYWYQQILGQGPKLLIQFQNNGVVDDSQLPKDRFSAERLKGVDSTLKIQPAKLEDSAVYLCASSLEGTGNSPLHFGNGTRLTVT.

This chain connects TRBV7-2 to TRBJ1-2; 7 bases align to TRBD1. V was pared by 6 bases and J by 4 bases, with 14 bases of the junction left unmatched. The CDR3 runs to 16 residues. Germline CDR1 reads SGHTA; CDR2 reads FQGNSA. The CDR3 is CASSLDPLGTAYGYTF. CDR3 DNA: TGTGCCAGCAGTCTAGACCCCCTCGGGACAGCCTATGGCTACACCTTC. Full variable domain (rest looked up from reference TRBV7-2 and TRBJ1-2): GAGVSQSPSNKVTEKGKDVELRCDPISGHTALYWYRQSLGQGLEFLIYFQGNSAPDKSGLPSDRFSAERTGGSVSTLTIQRTQQEDSAVYLCASSLDPLGTAYGYTFGSGTRLTVV.

The chain carries TRBV13 and TRBJ1-5; no clear D. Trimming took off 5 bases at V and 3 bases at J, with 8 bases between the two ends. Per the germline V gene, CDR1 is PRHDT and CDR2 is FYEKMQ (reference sequence). There are 13 residues in the CDR3. This CDR3 reads CASSVAYNQPQHF. CDR3 bases: TGTGCCAGCAGCGTGGCATACAATCAGCCCCAGCATTTT.

The J gene is TRBJ2-1, the V gene TRBV13, with 8 nucleotides matching TRBD2. With 7 bases clipped from V and 0 bases from J, the junction kept 2 bases outside the gene matches. Germline CDR1 and CDR2: PRHDT and FYEKMQ (reference sequence). The CDR3 extends over 14 amino acids. CDR3: CASKTSGSYNEQFF. The CDR3, as DNA: TGTGCCAGCAAAACTAGCGGCTCCTACAATGAGCAGTTCTTC.

The genes are TRBV5-1 and TRBJ2-5; 10 positions match TRBD1. The J call is uncertain, as TRBJ2-7 better fits the DNA end. This CDR3 spans 18 amino acids. Germline assignment: CDR1 SGHRS and CDR2 YFSETQ. CDR3 nucleotide sequence: TGCGCCAGCAGCTTGGCGGGGGACAGGGGATTAGTCTCCTACGAGCAGTACTTC. It codes for CASSLAGDRGLVSYEQYF.

The chain carries TRBV6-1 and TRBJ1-2, with D possibly TRBD1 on 6 matching bases. Per germline, CDR1 MNHNS and CDR2 SASEGT. The CDR3 has 14 residues. The ends were cut back, 8 bases at V and 4 bases at J, with 17 bases in the middle. The CDR3 DNA reads as TGTGCCAGCCAGGGGCAGGTGGGGAGCTATGGCTACACCTTC. It is translated as CASQGQVGSYGYTF.

J is TRBJ2-7 and V is TRBV7-6, with 7 positions matching TRBD1. This CDR3 is built from 14 residues. Losses at the gene ends were 5 bases for V and 6 bases for J; bases not matched to a gene: 10. The germline V gene encodes CDR1 SGHVS and CDR2 FNYEAQ. CDR3 sequence: CASSPKQGLGEQYF. The CDR3 region has the DNA TGTGCCAGCAGCCCAAAACAGGGGCTGGGCGAGCAGTACTTC.

The chain uses TRBV7-9 and TRBJ2-1; D is perhaps TRBD2 (6 bases). The CDR3 is 13 amino acids. CDR1 and CDR2 (germline): SEHNR, FQNEAQ (reference sequence). Trimming left V 1 base short and J 7 bases short, with 8 bases between. CDR3 sequence: CASSLVGGNEQFF. CDR3 coding DNA: TGTGCCAGCAGCTTAGTCGGGGGAAATGAGCAGTTCTTC.

This rearrangement joins TRBV6-6 to TRBJ2-1, with 11 bases lining up with TRBD2. V shed 4 bases, J shed 13 bases, and the junction held 9 bases outside the gene matches. The CDR3 has 14 amino acids. Germline V gene sequence: CDR1 MNHNY, CDR2 SVGAGI (reference sequence). CDR3 protein: CASSWETSGEKQFF. The CDR3 DNA sequence: TGTGCCAGCAGTTGGGAGACTAGCGGGGAGAAACAGTTCTTC.

The CDR3 DNA reads TGTGCCAGCAGCTCCGGGAGTCATAACGACTACACCTTC. Protein: CASSSGSHNDYTF. The V and J genes are TRBV7-9 and TRBJ1-2; unclear D gene. The CDR3 extends over 13 amino acids. Trimming stripped 4 bases from V and 10 bases from J, with 16 bases between. CDR1 is SEHNR and CDR2 is FQNEAQ in the germline V gene (reference sequence).

CDR3 coding DNA: TGTGCCAGCTCACCGGCTAGCGGCATACTCCAAGAGACCCAGTACTTC. Amino acid sequence: CASSPASGILQETQYF. The rearrangement uses TRBV18 and TRBJ2-5; TRBD2 matches at 7 bases. The J segment lost 1 base and the V segment lost 3 bases, leaving 8 bases of the junction unmatched. The CDR3 has 16 residues. Germline CDR1 and CDR2: KGHSH and LQKENI.